This TCR beta chain is drawn from a study of blood T cell repertoires in COVID-19. Study summary: The United States, Italy and Spain provided the acute and convalescent COVID-19 samples. T cells, B-cell-depleted T cells, or PBMCs supplied cDNA or gDNA.

The Seattle site enrolled patients during active infection and followed them longitudinally. Germline lookup yields CDR1 LNHDA and CDR2 SQIVND (reference sequence). CDR3 length: 16 amino acids. J lost 2 bases, V lost 7 bases, and 8 bases had no gene match. Original analysis: Nucleated cell counts were estimated from reference gene primer amplification. The method was immunoSEQ multiplex PCR; TCRdb's version includes in-frame clones alone and lacks a portion of them. V, J and clone size are taken as reported in that table, and D and trimming were inferred from the DNA itself. In the table there are some 290,000 clones, about nine tenths of which are singletons. The table lists this clone with a count of one.

The clonotype originates from a young woman with COVID-19, enrolled during active disease. The chain has TRBV19 and TRBJ2-4; TRBD2 aligns across 10 bases. Source material: peripheral blood. In DNA form, the CDR3 reads TGTGCCAGTACCAAAGCGGGGGGGCCCACCAAAAACATTCAGTACTTC. As protein: CASTKAGGPTKNIQYF. Drawing the rest from reference TRBV19 and TRBJ2-4, the complete variable domain is DGGITQSPKYLFRKEGQNVTLSCEQNLNHDAMYWYRQDPGQGLRLIYYSQIVNDFQKGDIAEGYSVSREKKESFPLTVTSAQKNPTAFYLCASTKAGGPTKNIQYFGAGTRLSVL.